The rows below give T cell receptor beta chains drawn from one sample of a study of T cell repertoires in cytomegalovirus infection. Antigens for these TCRs are unknown. TCRdb called the reads again in MiXCR, with one record for every CDR3 protein. The sample includes roughly 87,000 distinct CDR3 sequences, about 29% seen only once; the top ten take about three quarters. Sequencing used CD8+ T cells from cultured PBMCs, obtained from culture after CMV antigen stimulation. These receptors were collected from a human donor in good health (CMV status not recorded). Some clones in this sample may be carry-over from other donors' samples. The conserved cysteine and the conserved F or W are not part of the CDR3 here. Only part of the rows carry a size: once, few, many, or a class if the clone is expanded.

CDR3 protein: ASSQESGVHNEQF; CDR3 length: 13; clone size: few; V gene: TRBV4-2; J gene: TRBJ2-1
CDR3 protein: ASSLVPTGELF; CDR3 length: 11; clone size: many; V gene: TRBV5-6; J gene: TRBJ2-2
CDR3 protein: ASSRGQTNTGELF; CDR3 length: 13; clone size: .; V gene: TRBV7-2; J gene: TRBJ2-2
CDR3 protein: ASSFRDREPDTQY; CDR3 length: 13; clone size: .; V gene: TRBV12-3/TRBV12-4; J gene: TRBJ2-3
CDR3 protein: ASGEGLYYGYT; CDR3 length: 11; clone size: few; V gene: TRBV6-1; J gene: TRBJ1-2
CDR3 protein: AWSVLVEAGELF; CDR3 length: 12; clone size: .; V gene: TRBV30; J gene: TRBJ2-2
CDR3 protein: ASSGIYGYT; CDR3 length: 9; clone size: few; V gene: TRBV28; J gene: TRBJ1-2
CDR3 protein: ASSQGEARF; CDR3 length: 9; clone size: .; V gene: TRBV4-1; J gene: TRBJ1-1
CDR3 protein: SAVTPGHHEETQY; CDR3 length: 13; clone size: once; V gene: TRBV20-1; J gene: TRBJ2-5
CDR3 protein: ASSLGPGLAGAYEQF; CDR3 length: 15; clone size: many; V gene: TRBV11-2; J gene: TRBJ2-1
CDR3 protein: ASSPWRGPLGTEAF; CDR3 length: 14; clone size: once; V gene: TRBV28; J gene: TRBJ1-1
CDR3 protein: ASSHPIPRNTIY; CDR3 length: 12; clone size: .; V gene: TRBV28; J gene: TRBJ1-3
CDR3 protein: ASSLEGLTRDTEAF; CDR3 length: 14; clone size: .; V gene: TRBV7-9; J gene: TRBJ1-1
CDR3 protein: ASRSTGGGGNEKLF; CDR3 length: 14; clone size: .; V gene: TRBV6-8; J gene: TRBJ1-4
CDR3 protein: ASSIGQGAGTDTQY; CDR3 length: 14; clone size: many; V gene: TRBV19; J gene: TRBJ2-3
CDR3 protein: ASSSGTTVVGETQY; CDR3 length: 14; clone size: .; V gene: TRBV13; J gene: TRBJ2-5
CDR3 protein: ASSQAPGYEQY; CDR3 length: 11; clone size: .; V gene: TRBV4-1; J gene: TRBJ2-7
CDR3 protein: ASRGGSDEQF; CDR3 length: 10; clone size: .; V gene: TRBV7-9; J gene: TRBJ2-1
CDR3 protein: ATSDSQGLVDEQF; CDR3 length: 13; clone size: few; V gene: TRBV24-1; J gene: TRBJ2-1
CDR3 protein: ATSRDHGDTEAF; CDR3 length: 12; clone size: few; V gene: TRBV15; J gene: TRBJ1-1
CDR3 protein: ASSYQGQGVRYEQF; CDR3 length: 14; clone size: .; V gene: TRBV6-6; J gene: TRBJ2-1
CDR3 protein: ASSEAGSPPGETQY; CDR3 length: 14; clone size: .; V gene: TRBV2; J gene: TRBJ2-5
CDR3 protein: ASGPDRETYEQY; CDR3 length: 12; clone size: .; V gene: TRBV27; J gene: TRBJ2-7
CDR3 protein: ASSILGTNQPQH; CDR3 length: 12; clone size: few; V gene: TRBV19; J gene: TRBJ1-5
CDR3 protein: ASSATGAGEAF; CDR3 length: 11; clone size: .; V gene: TRBV25-1; J gene: TRBJ1-1
CDR3 protein: ASSFLTGNTGELF; CDR3 length: 13; clone size: .; V gene: TRBV28; J gene: TRBJ2-2
CDR3 protein: ASSLAGQTGYGYT; CDR3 length: 13; clone size: .; V gene: TRBV7-4; J gene: TRBJ1-2
CDR3 protein: ASSPGLYQETQY; CDR3 length: 12; clone size: .; V gene: TRBV11-2; J gene: TRBJ2-5
CDR3 protein: ASSLQGQGGYNEQF; CDR3 length: 14; clone size: many; V gene: TRBV28; J gene: TRBJ2-1
CDR3 protein: ASSLVRQSDEAF; CDR3 length: 12; clone size: .; V gene: TRBV7-9; J gene: TRBJ1-1
CDR3 protein: ASSSGDSIYEQY; CDR3 length: 12; clone size: few; V gene: TRBV27; J gene: TRBJ2-7
CDR3 protein: ASSPGTAEAF; CDR3 length: 10; clone size: few; V gene: TRBV27; J gene: TRBJ1-1
CDR3 protein: SAPLWETDTQY; CDR3 length: 11; clone size: .; V gene: TRBV20-1; J gene: TRBJ2-3
CDR3 protein: ASSFRHDEQF; CDR3 length: 10; clone size: few; V gene: TRBV7-8; J gene: TRBJ2-1
CDR3 protein: ASSWTGGELF; CDR3 length: 10; clone size: few; V gene: TRBV7-6; J gene: TRBJ2-2
CDR3 protein: ASSVGGAGNEQF; CDR3 length: 12; clone size: .; V gene: TRBV9; J gene: TRBJ2-1
CDR3 protein: ASSFFAYEKLF; CDR3 length: 11; clone size: many; V gene: TRBV12-3/TRBV12-4; J gene: TRBJ1-4
CDR3 protein: ASSFGGSGEQY; CDR3 length: 11; clone size: .; V gene: TRBV7-4; J gene: TRBJ2-7
CDR3 protein: SARDHDTEAF; CDR3 length: 10; clone size: .; V gene: TRBV29-1; J gene: TRBJ1-1
CDR3 protein: ASSLALALGVNYGYT; CDR3 length: 15; clone size: .; V gene: TRBV7-2; J gene: TRBJ1-2
CDR3 protein: ATSRGVGLSTDTQY; CDR3 length: 14; clone size: .; V gene: TRBV15; J gene: TRBJ2-3
CDR3 protein: ASSQDPNNEQF; CDR3 length: 11; clone size: few; V gene: TRBV3-1; J gene: TRBJ2-1
CDR3 protein: ASSAQGDNYGYT; CDR3 length: 12; clone size: .; V gene: TRBV28; J gene: TRBJ1-2